Each of the 30 T cell receptor beta chains below was sequenced from the same sample in a study of blood T cell repertoires in COVID-19. Assay used: immunoSEQ multiplex PCR; TCRdb lists only in-frame clones, some missing. The profile shows 90,000 to 150,000 clones, 60% to 85% of them singletons. Sequencing was done on a sample of peripheral blood. The receptors here all came from a man between 65 and 85 years old with acute or convalescent COVID-19.

V usage is TRBV29-1 and J usage is TRBJ2-5, with TRBD2 matching over 8 bases. The length of the CDR3 is 12 residues. The trim removed 7 bases at V and 5 bases at J, leaving 6 bases unmatched. Germline CDR1 reads SQVTM; CDR2 reads ANQGSEA. CDR3: CSARGDGETQYF. DNA of the CDR3: TGCAGCGCGCGGGGGGACGGGGAGACCCAGTACTTC.

This clone came up once. The J gene is TRBJ2-2, the V gene TRBV2, with D possibly being TRBD2 (5 bases). Germline V gene sequence: CDR1 SNHLY, CDR2 FYNNEI. With 6 bases removed from V and 7 bases from J, the gap between germline ends came to 15 bases. CDR3 length equals 14 residues. CDR3 bases: TGTGCCAGCAGGGAAAATAGCGTAGGCGGGGAGCTGTTTTTT. Translating gives CASRENSVGGELFF.

There are a few counts of this clone. The sample holds other DNA sequences that translate to the same CDR3. The chain carries TRBV28 and TRBJ2-5; D perhaps matches TRBD2 (7 bases). The CDR3 length is 13 residues. The germline V gene has CDR1 MDHEN and CDR2 SYDVKM. Trimming shortened V by 3 bases and J by 5 bases, and 10 bases separated the two germline ends. The CDR3 coding sequence is TGTGCCAGCAGTTTGGGGGGGCGTGAGACCCAGTACTTC. Encoded protein: CASSLGGRETQYF.

This rearrangement joins TRBV28 to TRBJ2-1; TRBD2 matches at 9 bases. This CDR3 spans 13 amino acids. CDR1 MDHEN and CDR2 SYDVKM come from the germline V gene. V gave up 5 bases and J gave up 8 bases; unmatched junction bases: 4. CDR3 protein: CASSRQRGDEQFF. CDR3 in DNA: TGTGCCAGCAGTCGACAGCGGGGGGATGAGCAGTTCTTC.

This chain joins TRBV7-9 and TRBJ1-2; D remains ambiguous. This CDR3 has 14 residues. V was shortened by 5 bases and J by 4 bases, with 14 bases between the two germline ends. Germline V gene sequence: CDR1 SEHNR, CDR2 FQNEAQ (reference sequence). The DNA for the CDR3 is TGTGCCAGCAGCGCCCGGAAGGAGGGCTATGGCTACACCTTC. It translates to CASSARKEGYGYTF.

The chain is built from TRBV4-1 and TRBJ1-2, with D possibly matching TRBD1 (5 bases). Trimming took 0 bases from V and 7 from J, leaving 21 bases between them. Germline lookup yields CDR1 MGHRA and CDR2 YSYEKL. This CDR3 is built from 17 residues. Here the CDR3 reads CASSQDRGEAGKGGYTF. DNA of the CDR3: TGCGCCAGCAGCCAAGATCGAGGGGAGGCAGGGAAAGGTGGCTACACCTTC.

The chain is built from TRBV10-1 and TRBJ2-1, with D perhaps TRBD2 (6 bases). Trimming shortened V by 7 bases and J by 0 bases, and 25 bases separated the two germline ends. In germline, CDR1 is WNHNN, CDR2 SYGVQD (reference sequence). This CDR3 is 19 amino acids long. The CDR3: CASIEAPDLTSPSYNEQFF. CDR3 DNA: TGCGCCAGCATCGAGGCCCCGGACCTCACTAGCCCCTCCTACAATGAGCAGTTCTTC.

The chain employs TRBV19 and TRBJ1-2; no clear D gene. The germline CDR1 and CDR2 sequences are LNHDA and SQIVND (reference sequence). The length of the CDR3 is 16 residues. Trimming took 3 bases from V and 8 from J, leaving 22 bases between them. The CDR3 loop is CASSISPRRMLLGYTF. The CDR3 bases are TGTGCCAGTAGTATCTCCCCGCGGAGAATGCTCCTGGGCTACACCTTC. The full variable domain, rest sourced from reference TRBV19 and TRBJ1-2, is DGGITQSPKYLFRKEGQNVTLSCEQNLNHDAMYWYRQDPGQGLRLIYYSQIVNDFQKGDIAEGYSVSREKKESFPLTVTSAQKNPTAFYLCASSISPRRMLLGYTFGSGTRLTVV.

V is TRBV6-5 and J is TRBJ2-3, with D possibly TRBD1 on 6 matching bases. CDR1 and CDR2 (germline): MNHEY, SVGAGI. This CDR3 is 13 amino acids long. Trimming pared 5 bases from V and 3 bases from J, leaving 9 bases between. The CDR3 sequence: CASSRTETDTQYF. As DNA, the CDR3 is TGTGCCAGCAGTCGGACAGAAACAGATACGCAGTATTTT.

This chain joins TRBV28 and TRBJ1-1; D is perhaps TRBD1 (5 bases). This CDR3 region has 16 residues. Germline CDR1 reads MDHEN; CDR2 reads SYDVKM. V was cut by 3 bases and J by 0 bases, with 14 bases left in between. The CDR3 nucleotides are TGTGCCAGCAGTTTCGTGGACAATTTAATGAACACTGAAGCTTTCTTT. Its translation is CASSFVDNLMNTEAFF.

This chain joins TRBV5-1 and TRBJ2-3; 8 positions match TRBD2. The V gene end was trimmed by 2 bases and the J gene end by 4 bases; junction bases not matched to a gene: 6. The V gene's germline CDR1 is SGHRS and CDR2 YFSETQ. The CDR3 consists of 15 residues. The CDR3 nucleotides are TGCGCCAGCAGCTTCGCCGGGACTAGTCCAGATACGCAGTATTTT. This codes for CASSFAGTSPDTQYF.

V usage is TRBV2 and J usage is TRBJ1-5, with D maybe TRBD1 (6 bases). Per germline, CDR1 SNHLY and CDR2 FYNNEI. The V end lost 5 bases, the J end lost 5 bases, and 13 bases lay between the germline ends. This CDR3 contains 14 residues. The CDR3 nucleotides are TGTGCCAGCAGTAAAGGGGGGGTCTATCAGCCCCAGCATTTT. This encodes CASSKGGVYQPQHF.

The CDR3 DNA follows: TGTGCCAGCAGCTCTGCGATATACAATGAGCAGTTCTTC. Translation gives CASSSAIYNEQFF. The gene calls are TRBV11-3 and TRBJ2-1; D is unresolved. V was shortened by 4 bases and J by 4 bases, with 8 bases between the two germline ends. In germline, CDR1 is SGHNT, CDR2 YENEEA. The CDR3 spans 13 residues.

The V call is TRBV7-3, the J call TRBJ1-6; 7 positions agree with TRBD1. Trimming at V came to 5 bases and at J to 7 bases, leaving 5 bases not matched to a gene. Germline V gene sequence: CDR1 SGHTA, CDR2 FQGTGA. The CDR3 is 14 residues long. CDR3 residues: CASSVGGLNSPLHF. DNA for the CDR3: TGTGCCAGCAGCGTAGGGGGCTTGAATTCACCCCTCCACTTT.

The chain combines TRBV2 with TRBJ2-5; 7 bases map to TRBD2. V gave up 6 bases and J gave up 6 bases; unmatched junction bases: 7. The CDR3 is 13 residues long. Germline CDR1 SNHLY, CDR2 FYNNEI. The CDR3 sequence is CASSPGGKQTQYF. The CDR3, as DNA: TGTGCCAGCAGCCCCGGGGGGAAGCAGACCCAGTACTTC.

The chain employs TRBV7-2 and TRBJ1-4; 10 nucleotides align to TRBD1. CDR3 size: 15 residues. Germline CDR1 SGHTA, CDR2 FQGNSA. V trimming: 1 base; J trimming: 7 bases; junction bases outside the gene matches: 3. CDR3: CASSLGQGAPEKLFF. The DNA for the CDR3 is TGTGCCAGCAGCTTAGGACAGGGGGCGCCTGAAAAACTGTTTTTT.

The chain couples TRBV19 to TRBJ1-2; D ambiguous. The CDR3 consists of 13 residues. Germline V gene lookup returns CDR1 LNHDA and CDR2 SQIVND (reference sequence). Trimming pared 5 bases from V and 5 bases from J, leaving 12 bases between. The CDR3 nucleotides read TGTGCCAGTAGTTTCTCAGGAAGTTATGGCTACACCTTC. Protein product: CASSFSGSYGYTF.

The sample holds a few counts of this clone. The chain carries TRBV5-6 and TRBJ2-7; TRBD2 is a possible D gene (6 bases). This CDR3 has 12 amino acids. Germline V gene sequence: CDR1 SGHDT, CDR2 YYEEEE. Trimming took off 4 bases at V and 7 bases at J, with 12 bases between the two ends. CDR3 nucleotides: TGTGCCAGCAGCGGGGGACTCGGGGAGCAGTACTTC. The encoded protein is CASSGGLGEQYF.

The chain carries TRBV13 and TRBJ2-7; the match to TRBD1 covers 7 bases. Germline CDR1 and CDR2: PRHDT and FYEKMQ (reference sequence). The CDR3 length is 15 residues. After removal of 5 bases from V and 1 base from J, the junction contained 8 bases not matched to a gene. This CDR3 reads CASSVTGTVSYEQYF. The CDR3, as DNA: TGTGCCAGCAGCGTTACCGGGACAGTATCCTACGAGCAGTACTTC. Looking up the rest from reference TRBV13 and TRBJ2-7 gives the full variable domain: AAGVIQSPRHLIKEKRETATLKCYPIPRHDTVYWYQQGPGQDPQFLISFYEKMQSDKGSIPDRFSAQQFSDYHSELNMSSLELGDSALYFCASSVTGTVSYEQYFGPGTRLTVT.

The chain employs TRBV28 and TRBJ1-1, with 8 bases identical to TRBD1. Unmatched junction bases numbered 8, after V lost 11 bases and J lost 6 bases. The CDR3 consists of 12 residues. Germline loops: CDR1 MDHEN, CDR2 SYDVKM. CDR3: CASLQGVSEAFF. CDR3 sequence (DNA): TGTGCCTCGCTACAGGGGGTGTCTGAAGCTTTCTTT.

This chain joins TRBV19 and TRBJ1-1, with TRBD1 identical over 8 bases. With 0 bases clipped from V and 10 bases from J, the junction kept 13 bases outside the gene matches. There are 16 residues in the CDR3. Germline-derived CDR1 and CDR2 are LNHDA and SQIVND (reference sequence). CDR3 protein: CASSIDEGQGRKGAFF. In nucleotides, the CDR3 is TGTGCCAGTAGTATAGATGAAGGACAGGGCCGGAAGGGAGCTTTCTTT. Full variable domain (remainder filled in from reference TRBV19 and TRBJ1-1): DGGITQSPKYLFRKEGQNVTLSCEQNLNHDAMYWYRQDPGQGLRLIYYSQIVNDFQKGDIAEGYSVSREKKESFPLTVTSAQKNPTAFYLCASSIDEGQGRKGAFFGQGTRLTVV.

For the CDR3, the DNA is TGTGCCAGCAGTAGCGGTAACGTTAGCCCCGGGGAGCTGTTTTTT. Its protein is CASSSGNVSPGELFF. This chain links TRBV2 with TRBJ2-2; TRBD2 might be the D (5 bases). This CDR3 has 15 amino acids. Trimming removed 5 bases from V and 6 bases from J, with 16 bases in between. Germline V lookup: CDR1 SNHLY, CDR2 FYNNEI.

The V gene is TRBV28, the J gene TRBJ2-7, with 8 bases fitting TRBD2. The CDR3 loop spans 16 amino acids. In germline, CDR1 is MDHEN, CDR2 SYDVKM. The V segment lost 6 bases and the J segment 1 base; nucleotides outside the gene matches: 11. The DNA for the CDR3 is TGTGCCAGCAGCCTCCCCTCGACTAGCGATTCCTACGAGCAGTACTTC. It specifies CASSLPSTSDSYEQYF.

This clone has just a few counts. V usage is TRBV7-2 and J usage is TRBJ2-7; 7 bases fit TRBD1. The CDR3 has 14 residues. CDR1 and CDR2 from the germline V gene are SGHTA and FQGNSA. With V trimmed by 4 bases and J by 2 bases, 5 bases remained unmatched. The CDR3 region is CASSSQGDTYEQYF. In DNA, the CDR3 is TGTGCCAGCAGCTCCCAGGGGGACACCTACGAGCAGTACTTC. Using reference TRBV7-2 and TRBJ2-7 for the parts outside the CDR3, the full variable domain is GAGVSQSPSNKVTEKGKDVELRCDPISGHTALYWYRQSLGQGLEFLIYFQGNSAPDKSGLPSDRFSAERTGGSVSTLTIQRTQQEDSAVYLCASSSQGDTYEQYFGPGTRLTVT.

The V gene is TRBV28, the J gene TRBJ1-5; D not resolved. The length of the CDR3 is 17 residues. From germline, CDR1 is MDHEN and CDR2 SYDVKM. Trimming removed 5 bases at V and 0 bases at J, with 17 bases between. The CDR3 coding sequence is TGTGCCAGCAGTGACTCCCTCGGCTTATATAGCAATCAGCCCCAGCATTTT. This codes for CASSDSLGLYSNQPQHF.

In its sample, this clone was seen once. J is TRBJ2-7 and V is TRBV11-1, with 10 bases that match TRBD1. The CDR3 totals 14 residues. Per the germline V gene, CDR1 is SGHAT and CDR2 is FQDESV (reference sequence). The trim removed 4 bases at V and 6 bases at J, leaving 6 bases unmatched. CDR3 sequence (DNA): TGTGCCAGCAGCTCCGGGACAGGGGAAATCGAGCAGTACTTC. This encodes CASSSGTGEIEQYF.

This CDR3 reads CASREGRDTGELFF. In nucleotides, the CDR3 is TGTGCCAGCAGAGAGGGCCGCGACACCGGGGAGCTGTTTTTT. V and J are TRBV2 and TRBJ2-2; D might be TRBD2 (5 bases). V was trimmed by 6 bases and J by 3 bases, leaving 11 bases between them. The CDR3 spans 14 residues. Germline-derived CDR1 and CDR2 are SNHLY and FYNNEI.

The chain is built from TRBV6-2 or TRBV6-3 and TRBJ1-6, with 7 bases matching TRBD1. This CDR3 is 16 amino acids long. Germline trimming cut 6 bases from V and 6 bases from J; bases unmatched to any gene: 11. Germline V gives CDR1 MNHEY, CDR2 SVGEGT. The CDR3 reads CASSHRQGPTNSPLHF. The DNA of the CDR3 is TGTGCCAGCAGCCACCGACAGGGCCCAACTAATTCACCCCTCCACTTT.

This clone has more than one count but fewer than ten. This chain joins TRBV10-2 and TRBJ2-1; D call uncertain. Trimming removed 8 bases from V and 0 bases from J, with 11 bases in between. CDR1 WSHSY and CDR2 SAAADI come from the germline V gene. The CDR3 is 14 amino acids. CDR3 in DNA: TGCGCCAGCCGTCCGGGTATCTCCTACAATGAGCAGTTCTTC. It yields the protein CASRPGISYNEQFF.

The chain has TRBV4-2 and TRBJ2-5, with a weak D call TRBD2 (7 bases). The V and J ends lost 0 bases and 4 bases respectively, with 15 bases between them. The CDR3 extends over 16 amino acids. Per the germline V gene, CDR1 is LGHNA and CDR2 is YNFKEQ. The CDR3 reads CASSQDPQGRGETQYF. CDR3 nucleotide sequence: TGTGCCAGCAGCCAAGATCCCCAGGGGAGGGGAGAGACCCAGTACTTC.